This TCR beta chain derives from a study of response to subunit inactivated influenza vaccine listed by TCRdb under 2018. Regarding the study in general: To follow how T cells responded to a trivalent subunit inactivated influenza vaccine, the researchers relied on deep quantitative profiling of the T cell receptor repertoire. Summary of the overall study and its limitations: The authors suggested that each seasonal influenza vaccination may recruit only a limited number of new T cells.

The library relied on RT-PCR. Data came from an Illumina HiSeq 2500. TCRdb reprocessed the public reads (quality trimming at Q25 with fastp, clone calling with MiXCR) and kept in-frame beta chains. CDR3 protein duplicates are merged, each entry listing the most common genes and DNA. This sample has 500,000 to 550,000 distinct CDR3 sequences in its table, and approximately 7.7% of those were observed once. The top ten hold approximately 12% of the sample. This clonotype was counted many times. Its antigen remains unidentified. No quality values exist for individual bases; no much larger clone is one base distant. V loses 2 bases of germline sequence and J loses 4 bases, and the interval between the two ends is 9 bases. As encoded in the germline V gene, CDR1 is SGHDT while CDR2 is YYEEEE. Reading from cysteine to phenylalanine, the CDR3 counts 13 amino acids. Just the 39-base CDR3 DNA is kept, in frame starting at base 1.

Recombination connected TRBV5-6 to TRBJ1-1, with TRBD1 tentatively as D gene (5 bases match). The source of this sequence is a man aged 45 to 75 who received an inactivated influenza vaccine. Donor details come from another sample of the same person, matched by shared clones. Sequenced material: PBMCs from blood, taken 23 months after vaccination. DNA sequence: TGTGCCAGCAGCTTTGAAGGGGTCACTGAAGCTTTCTTT. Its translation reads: CASSFEGVTEAFF.